This T cell receptor beta chain was sequenced in a study of T cells after yellow fever vaccination. This clonotype came up a few times. The antigen is unknown. Overall study findings and caveats: Though it reached lower strength, the secondary response hit its peak faster, day 5 versus 15.

This CDR3 is built from 16 residues. V shed 5 bases and J 8 bases; nucleotides not matched to a gene: 13. In germline, CDR1 is SSHAT, CDR2 FNYEAQ (reference sequence). TCRdb used MiXCR to reprocess the 5' RACE reads, holding one entry per CDR3 protein. The sample lists a few hundred thousand distinct CDR3 sequences, roughly 4.3% occurring once. This material consisted of PBMCs, taken 5 days after the yellow fever booster vaccination. This receptor was obtained from a man aged 18 to 29 who received the YFV17D yellow fever vaccine. The chain carries TRBV7-7 and TRBJ2-1, with 9 bases matching TRBD1. CDR3 DNA: TGTGCCAGCAGCGCAACCGCCGGGACAGGGAGAGATGAGCAGTTCTTC. Its translation is CASSATAGTGRDEQFF.